What follows are 32 T cell receptor beta chains derived from one specimen sequenced in a study of blood T cell repertoires in COVID-19. Here immunoSEQ multiplex PCR was the method, and the copy in TCRdb shows in-frame clones only, minus some. Here the sample spans 50,000 to 65,000 clones, more than 75% being singletons. The sample comprised peripheral blood. These receptors were obtained from a human donor in a cohort sampled during active COVID-19.

This chain joins TRBV4-2 and TRBJ2-7; D not resolved. Trimming took off 1 base at V and 5 bases at J, with 12 bases between the two ends. CDR3 length: 14 residues. Germline V gene sequence: CDR1 LGHNA, CDR2 YNFKEQ. As DNA, the CDR3 is TGTGCCAGCAGCCAAGGTCCTCCGGTGAACGAGCAGTACTTC. Residues: CASSQGPPVNEQYF.

This clone came up once. The V call is TRBV6-6, the J call TRBJ1-2, with D maybe TRBD1 (5 bases). The CDR3 spans 16 residues. CDR1 and CDR2 from the germline V gene are MNHNY and SVGAGI (reference sequence). V lost 5 bases, J lost 4 bases, and 20 bases lay in between. The CDR3 region is CASSGGVGDGSYGYTF. Written as DNA, the CDR3 is TGTGCCAGCAGTGGGGGAGTGGGGGACGGGAGCTATGGCTACACCTTC.

The CDR3 spells CASRGGTSGARGTDTQYF. CDR3 nucleotides: TGTGCCAGCAGGGGTGGGACTAGCGGCGCCCGTGGCACAGATACGCAGTATTTT. V usage is TRBV7-2 and J usage is TRBJ2-3; 11 bases agree with TRBD2. This CDR3 spans 18 amino acids. Germline V lookup: CDR1 SGHTA, CDR2 FQGNSA. Trimming cost V 6 bases and J 1 base; bases outside gene matches: 12. The full variable domain, with the rest looked up from reference TRBV7-2 and TRBJ2-3, is GAGVSQSPSNKVTEKGKDVELRCDPISGHTALYWYRQSLGQGLEFLIYFQGNSAPDKSGLPSDRFSAERTGGSVSTLTIQRTQQEDSAVYLCASRGGTSGARGTDTQYFGPGTRLTVL.

The rearrangement links TRBV29-1 to TRBJ1-4; 10 nucleotides line up with TRBD1. Unmatched junction bases numbered 3, after V lost 6 bases and J lost 5 bases. From germline, CDR1 is SQVTM and CDR2 ANQGSEA. The CDR3 is made up of 13 amino acids. This CDR3 reads CSVPGQGNEKLFF. Here the CDR3 DNA reads TGCAGCGTCCCGGGACAGGGGAATGAAAAACTGTTTTTT. The full variable domain, in which reference TRBV29-1 and TRBJ1-4 provide the parts outside the CDR3, is SAVISQKPSRDICQRGTSLTIQCQVDSQVTMMFWYRQQPGQSLTLIATANQGSEATYESGFVIDKFPISRPNLTFSTLTVSNMSPEDSSIYLCSVPGQGNEKLFFGSGTQLSVL.

This clone appeared once. V is TRBV25-1 and J is TRBJ2-5; TRBD1 matches at 7 bases. Germline CDR1 reads MGHDK; CDR2 reads SYGVNS. This CDR3 contains 14 residues. Unmatched junction bases numbered 8, after V lost 6 bases and J lost 4 bases. In DNA form, the CDR3 reads TGTGCCAGCAGCCTGCACGAGGGGGCAGAGACCCAGTACTTC. Its protein is CASSLHEGAETQYF.

This chain uses TRBV2 with TRBJ1-3; 8 nucleotides match TRBD1. CDR3 length: 19 amino acids. J lost 2 bases, V lost 8 bases, and 20 bases had no gene match. Germline CDR1 is SNHLY and CDR2 is FYNNEI. CDR3 residues: CASSHPRGTGVLAGNTIYF. The CDR3, as DNA: TGTGCCAGCTCCCACCCGCGGGGGACAGGAGTTTTAGCTGGAAACACCATATATTTT.

V usage is TRBV4-3 and J usage is TRBJ2-3; 9 bases agree with TRBD2. Germline assignment: CDR1 LGHNA and CDR2 YSLEER. V shed 1 base and J 2 bases; nucleotides not matched to a gene: 1. The CDR3 has 15 residues. The CDR3, as DNA: TGCGCCAGCAGCCAAGGACTAGCGGCCACAGATACGCAGTATTTT. It translates to CASSQGLAATDTQYF.

In this sample, this clone turned up once. V is TRBV4-1 and J is TRBJ2-7; 7 bases fit TRBD2. V was pared by 8 bases and J by 3 bases, with 7 bases of the junction left unmatched. The CDR3 loop spans 13 amino acids. From germline, CDR1 is MGHRA and CDR2 YSYEKL. The CDR3 is CASGLTSDYEQYF. The CDR3 nucleotides are TGCGCCAGCGGACTTACTAGCGACTACGAGCAGTACTTC.

J is TRBJ2-1 and V is TRBV27; TRBD2 might be the D (5 bases). Germline CDR1 is MNHEY and CDR2 is SMNVEV (reference sequence). The V end lost 8 bases, the J end lost 0 bases, and 14 bases lay between the germline ends. The CDR3 spans 15 residues. The CDR3 spells CASQEVGSSYNEQFF. CDR3 coding DNA: TGTGCCAGCCAGGAGGTGGGGAGCTCCTACAATGAGCAGTTCTTC.

There are a few counts of this clone. The gene calls are TRBV18 and TRBJ1-3, with D hard to call. The V gene lost 6 bases and the J gene lost 0 bases, with 15 bases spanning the gap. The CDR3 extends over 16 amino acids. Germline V gene sequence: CDR1 KGHSH, CDR2 LQKENI. The CDR3 spells CASSPRVADSGNTIYF. The CDR3 bases are TGTGCCAGCTCCCCCCGGGTCGCCGACTCTGGAAACACCATATATTTT.

The chain has TRBV18 and TRBJ2-7; D is possibly TRBD1 (6 bases). The CDR3 sequence is 16 residues long. Germline-derived CDR1 and CDR2 are KGHSH and LQKENI. The V and J ends lost 3 bases and 7 bases respectively, with 22 bases between them. CDR3 region: CASSPQDRQDSLEQYF. DNA of the CDR3: TGTGCCAGCTCACCTCAGGACAGACAGGATTCCTTAGAGCAGTACTTC.

The chain is built from TRBV10-1 and TRBJ1-5, with a weak D call TRBD1 (5 bases). The CDR3 is 18 amino acids. V lost 0 bases to trimming and J lost 0 bases, with 15 bases between them. CDR1 is WNHNN and CDR2 is SYGVQD in the germline V gene (reference sequence). The CDR3 sequence is CASSESPGRLVSNQPQHF. The CDR3 DNA reads TGCGCCAGCAGTGAGTCGCCAGGGAGGTTAGTTAGCAATCAGCCCCAGCATTTT.

V gene TRBV2 combines with J gene TRBJ1-1; maybe TRBD1 (6 bases). This CDR3 is 13 amino acids long. Trimming left V 5 bases short and J 6 bases short, with 13 bases between. In germline, CDR1 is SNHLY, CDR2 FYNNEI. The CDR3 DNA is TGTGCCAGCAGTTTACAGGGCCCCCCTGAAGCTTTCTTT. Protein product: CASSLQGPPEAFF.

The V and J genes are TRBV19 and TRBJ1-2; no clear D gene. This CDR3 contains 14 residues. CDR1 is LNHDA, CDR2 SQIVND, per germline (reference sequence). Trimming cost V 7 bases and J 4 bases, with 16 bases left between them. The CDR3 sequence: CASKGLLAGYGYTF. The DNA for the CDR3 is TGTGCCAGTAAAGGCCTTTTGGCGGGCTATGGCTACACCTTC. The variable domain in full, with the rest retrieved from reference TRBV19 and TRBJ1-2, is DGGITQSPKYLFRKEGQNVTLSCEQNLNHDAMYWYRQDPGQGLRLIYYSQIVNDFQKGDIAEGYSVSREKKESFPLTVTSAQKNPTAFYLCASKGLLAGYGYTFGSGTRLTVV.

By frequency in the sample, this clone is medium-sized. The chain joins TRBV5-6 to TRBJ1-1; no clear D. V lost 0 bases and J lost 3, with 9 bases in between. The V gene's germline CDR1 is SGHDT and CDR2 YYEEEE. The CDR3 length is 14 residues. CDR3 protein: CASSLDSYHTEAFF. DNA for the CDR3: TGTGCCAGCAGCTTGGACAGTTACCACACTGAAGCTTTCTTT.

The rearrangement links TRBV30 to TRBJ1-5, with 7 bases that match TRBD1. J gave up 8 bases and V 2 bases, and 3 bases lay outside the gene matches. The germline gives CDR1 GTSNPN, CDR2 SVGIG (reference sequence). This CDR3 is built from 12 residues. Here the CDR3 reads CAWSSTGEPQHF. The CDR3 coding sequence is TGTGCCTGGAGTAGTACAGGGGAGCCCCAGCATTTT.

This chain links TRBV11-2 with TRBJ1-2; perhaps TRBD1 as D (6 bases). V lost 5 bases and J lost 4, with 20 bases in between. The CDR3 runs to 16 residues. CDR1 SGHAT and CDR2 FQNNGV come from the germline V gene. CDR3 in DNA: TGTGCCAGCAGCCCCCTCCGGGGAGGGGGAAGCTATGGCTACACCTTC. Amino acid sequence: CASSPLRGGGSYGYTF. Based on the CDR3 plus reference TRBV11-2 and TRBJ1-2, the full variable domain is EAGVAQSPRYKIIEKRQSVAFWCNPISGHATLYWYQQILGQGPKLLIQFQNNGVVDDSQLPKDRFSAERLKGVDSTLKIQPAKLEDSAVYLCASSPLRGGGSYGYTFGSGTRLTVV.

The V and J genes are TRBV7-2 and TRBJ2-7; D is uncertain. Germline V gene lookup returns CDR1 SGHTA and CDR2 FQGNSA. CDR3 size: 16 residues. Deletions cut 5 bases from V and 2 bases from J, with 19 bases between. CDR3 sequence reads: CASSRQVPVTAYEQYF. CDR3 nucleotides: TGTGCCAGCAGCCGTCAGGTCCCCGTCACAGCCTACGAGCAGTACTTC.

J is TRBJ2-7 and V is TRBV7-2; D perhaps matches TRBD2 (6 bases). Germline CDR1 SGHTA, CDR2 FQGNSA. The CDR3 runs 15 residues. V dropped 2 bases and J dropped 2 bases, with 13 bases sitting between them. This CDR3 reads CASSLTLASAYEQYF. The CDR3 region has the DNA TGTGCCAGCAGCTTAACACTAGCAAGTGCCTACGAGCAGTACTTC.

The chain carries TRBV27 and TRBJ1-6; D is perhaps TRBD1 (5 bases). With 3 bases removed from V and 4 bases from J, the gap between germline ends came to 7 bases. This CDR3 region has 14 residues. The germline CDR1 and CDR2 sequences are MNHEY and SMNVEV (reference sequence). In DNA, the CDR3 is TGTGCCAGCAGTTTCCAGGGATATAATTCACCCCTCCACTTT. It translates to CASSFQGYNSPLHF.

The DNA of the CDR3 is TGTGCCAGCTACAGGGGGGCAGGGGGCGCTTTCTTT. Its translation is CASYRGAGGAFF. This chain connects TRBV6-6 to TRBJ1-1; 8 nucleotides match TRBD1. Germline V lookup: CDR1 MNHNY, CDR2 SVGAGI (reference sequence). The J segment lost 11 bases and the V segment lost 8 bases, leaving 10 bases of the junction unmatched. The CDR3 is 12 amino acids.

The CDR3 here is CASSEEAGISNQPQHF. In DNA form, the CDR3 reads TGTGCCAGCAGTGAAGAGGCAGGTATTAGCAATCAGCCCCAGCATTTT. This chain connects TRBV2 to TRBJ1-5; D is undetermined. From germline, CDR1 is SNHLY and CDR2 FYNNEI. The ends were cut back, 1 base at V and 0 bases at J, with 10 bases in the middle. This CDR3 region has 16 residues.

This sequence joins TRBV4-1 and TRBJ1-1; D uncertain. From germline, CDR1 is MGHRA and CDR2 YSYEKL. This CDR3 contains 15 residues. Trimming removed 1 base at V and 4 bases at J, with 13 bases between. In nucleotides, the CDR3 is TGCGCCAGCAGCCAAGCACAGACGGCAGGCACTGAAGCTTTCTTT. The encoded protein is CASSQAQTAGTEAFF.

V is TRBV21-1 and J is TRBJ1-2; the tabulated D call, TRBD1, remains unverified against the DNA. TRBV21-1 is assigned pseudogene status. This CDR3 is built from 15 residues. The CDR3: CASSKRQEGNYGYTF. The CDR3 DNA sequence: TGTGCCAGCAGCAAACGACAGGAAGGAAACTATGGCTACACCTTC.

The chain has TRBV29-1 and TRBJ2-7; TRBD1 is a possible D gene (6 bases). The V end was cut by 4 bases, the J end by 3 bases, with 16 bases between. The CDR3 is 14 amino acids. The V gene's germline CDR1 is SQVTM and CDR2 ANQGSEA. In DNA form, the CDR3 reads TGCAGCGTTGGTGGGACACCAGATAACTACGAGCAGTACTTC. Its protein product is CSVGGTPDNYEQYF.

CDR3 sequence: CASSTGGNTEAFF. CDR3 in DNA: TGTGCCAGCTCAACAGGGGGCAACACTGAAGCTTTCTTT. The chain carries TRBV18 and TRBJ1-1; 9 positions match TRBD1. V lost 5 bases to trimming and J lost 2 bases; unmatched junction nucleotides: 0. The CDR3 extends over 13 amino acids. Germline V gene lookup returns CDR1 KGHSH and CDR2 LQKENI.

The chain employs TRBV28 and TRBJ2-7, with 9 bases identical to TRBD2. The CDR3 has 16 amino acids. With 1 base clipped from V and 2 bases from J, the junction kept 6 bases outside the gene matches. The germline V gene has CDR1 MDHEN and CDR2 SYDVKM. CDR3 sequence (DNA): TGTGCCAGCAGTTTATTTCCGACTAGCGGACCCTACGAGCAGTACTTC. Translating gives CASSLFPTSGPYEQYF.

The sample holds one count of this clone. The chain links TRBV14 to TRBJ2-7; 7 bases map to TRBD2. The CDR3 spans 16 residues. Trimming at V came to 0 bases and at J to 4 bases, leaving 9 bases not matched to a gene. Germline V CDR1 and CDR2: SGHDN, FVKESK. The CDR3 DNA follows: TGTGCCAGCAGCCAAGATTACGCGGGAGCCCTTTACGAGCAGTACTTC. Translation: CASSQDYAGALYEQYF.

The gene calls are TRBV13 and TRBJ2-5; possibly TRBD2 for D (6 bases). The CDR3 has 13 amino acids. CDR1 and CDR2 (germline): PRHDT, FYEKMQ (reference sequence). The V end lost 5 bases, the J end lost 2 bases, and 9 bases lay between the germline ends. This CDR3 reads CASSRGGQETQYF. For the CDR3, the DNA is TGTGCCAGCAGCCGGGGAGGACAAGAGACCCAGTACTTC.

This clone was counted a few times. J is TRBJ2-2 and V is TRBV5-1; D not certain. CDR1 and CDR2 (germline): SGHRS, YFSETQ. V dropped 4 bases and J dropped 1 base, with 14 bases sitting between them. CDR3 size: 16 residues. The CDR3 DNA is TGCGCCAGCAGCGCACTCTTCGCCGGGAACACCGGGGAGCTGTTTTTT. Translating gives CASSALFAGNTGELFF. The full variable domain, rest sourced from reference TRBV5-1 and TRBJ2-2, is KAGVTQTPRYLIKTRGQQVTLSCSPISGHRSVSWYQQTPGQGLQFLFEYFSETQRNKGNFPGRFSGRQFSNSRSEMNVSTLELGDSALYLCASSALFAGNTGELFFGEGSRLTVL.

The rearrangement links TRBV29-1 to TRBJ2-3; unclear D gene. Germline values: CDR1 SQVTM, CDR2 ANQGSEA. The ends were cut back, 7 bases at V and 3 bases at J, with 11 bases in the middle. This CDR3 is 12 amino acids long. The CDR3 loop reads CSAPAGTDTQYF. CDR3 nucleotide sequence: TGCAGCGCCCCGGCAGGAACAGATACGCAGTATTTT.

The chain recombines TRBV5-1 with TRBJ2-1; no clear D gene. V was clipped by 4 bases and J by 7 bases, with 18 bases between them. Germline V lookup: CDR1 SGHRS, CDR2 YFSETQ. The CDR3 is 15 residues long. The CDR3 loop reads CASSPNQVSANEQFF. The CDR3 nucleotides read TGCGCCAGCAGCCCTAACCAGGTGTCAGCAAATGAGCAGTTCTTC.